This T cell receptor beta chain was sequenced for a study of blood T cells in healthy people across ages. The second PCR ran about 6 to 11 cycles with a sample-barcoded 5' primer and J-beta primers. TCRdb redid the calling of the 5' RACE reads with MiXCR, one entry per CDR3 protein. The profile shows 650,000 to 900,000 distinct CDR3 sequences, approximately 67% of them singletons. This CDR3 is built from 17 residues. CDR1 and CDR2 from the germline V gene are SGHVS and FQNEAQ. What was sequenced was blood. The receptor comes from a man aged 25-45 years in good health. The gene calls are TRBV7-8 and TRBJ2-1, with 10 nucleotides matching TRBD2. The tail of the sequence fits TRBJ2-7 better, so the J call may be wrong. DNA for the CDR3: TGTGCCAGCAGCTTAGGCCCGTGGGCTAGCGGGGGCCTCGAGCAGTACTTC. Its protein product is CASSLGPWASGGLEQYF.